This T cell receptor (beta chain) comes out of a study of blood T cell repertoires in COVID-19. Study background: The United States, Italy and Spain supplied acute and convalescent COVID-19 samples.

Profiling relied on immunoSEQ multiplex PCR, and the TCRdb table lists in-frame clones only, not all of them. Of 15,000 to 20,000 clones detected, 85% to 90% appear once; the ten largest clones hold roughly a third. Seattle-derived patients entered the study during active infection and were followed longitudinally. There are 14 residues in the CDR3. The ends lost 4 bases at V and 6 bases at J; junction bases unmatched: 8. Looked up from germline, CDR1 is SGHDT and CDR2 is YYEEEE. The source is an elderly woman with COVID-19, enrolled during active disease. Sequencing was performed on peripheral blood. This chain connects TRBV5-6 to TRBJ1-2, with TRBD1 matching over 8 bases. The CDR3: CASSQTGEAHGYTF. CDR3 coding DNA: TGTGCCAGCAGCCAGACAGGGGAGGCCCATGGCTACACCTTC.